The entry below gives a single TCR beta chain sequence along with its context. Antigen: not known. This CDR3 has 16 amino acids. Germline CDR1 and CDR2: SGHDN and FVKESK. The V and J ends lost 0 bases and 5 bases, in that order; junction bases with no gene match: 6. The entry originates in a study of early T cells in non-severe SARS-CoV-2 infection. Across the study: Sequenced bulk RNA came from whole blood that was unsorted, and chains were unpaired.

The study's findings and limits: Anti-spike CD8 responses were favored in VDJdb matching, and private and CD4 specificities were missed.

Individual cDNA molecules were tagged with unique molecular identifiers. TCRdb called the 5' RACE reads again in MiXCR, with one record for every CDR3 protein. This sample has tens of thousands of distinct CDR3 sequences; less than 5% occur once, and the top ten carry 4% to 5%. The chain joins TRBV14 to TRBJ2-1; 8 positions match TRBD2. Sequencing used whole blood. The receptor comes from an adult who was a healthcare worker with PCR-confirmed SARS-CoV-2 infection or an uninfected control (not recorded which). CDR3 nucleotides: TGTGCCAGCAGCCAAGATCTCCCGGGGGGGGACAATGAGCAGTTCTTC. Amino acid sequence: CASSQDLPGGDNEQFF.